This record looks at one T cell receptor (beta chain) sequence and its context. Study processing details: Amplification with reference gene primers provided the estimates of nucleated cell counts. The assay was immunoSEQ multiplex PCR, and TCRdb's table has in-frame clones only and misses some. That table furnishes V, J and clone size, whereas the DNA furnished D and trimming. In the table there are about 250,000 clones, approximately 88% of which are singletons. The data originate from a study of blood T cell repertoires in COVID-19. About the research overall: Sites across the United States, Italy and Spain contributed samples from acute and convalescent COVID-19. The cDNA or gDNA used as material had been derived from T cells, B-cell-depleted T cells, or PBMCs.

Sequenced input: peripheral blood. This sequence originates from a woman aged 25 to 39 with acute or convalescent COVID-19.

In nucleotides, the CDR3 is TGTGCCAGTAAGACATATTGGGACAGCTCCTACGAGCAGTACTTC. Protein: CASKTYWDSSYEQYF. The J gene is TRBJ2-7, the V gene TRBV19; 7 bases map to TRBD1. The CDR3 covers 15 residues. Germline CDR1 reads LNHDA; CDR2 reads SQIVND (reference sequence). The V and J ends lost 7 bases and 0 bases, in that order; junction bases with no gene match: 9.